This TCR beta chain derives from a study of cytomegalovirus exposure and HLA in healthy donors. With 60 Vbeta and 13 Jbeta primers, the PCR was carried out. As handled by the study authors: Approximately 80 million unique TCR beta chains, around 11 million of them shared, were counted by a later analysis. Assay: immunoSEQ multiplex PCR; the TCRdb copy retains only in-frame clones and omits some. That table is the source of V, J and clone size, and D and trimming were worked out from the DNA. The repertoire consists of some 130,000 clones, with less than 65% occurring once and the leading ten covering 10%. Study-wide results and caveats: Associated with HLA alleles at 0.05 false discovery rate in a later analysis were over 15,000 TCR beta sequences. In vitro, three CMV-associated chains proved specific for CMV antigens.

This CDR3 has 14 residues. V shed 0 bases, J shed 6 bases, and the junction held 0 bases outside the gene matches. Germline lookup yields CDR1 SGHRS and CDR2 YFSETQ. Note on this clone: What it recognizes is unknown.

These donors counted as nominally healthy when sampled, but unrecorded immune exposures were likely. The TCR was taken from a man between 40 and 49 years old in good health and CMV-seropositive. The sample consisted of PBMCs. The chain joins TRBV5-1 to TRBJ2-2; TRBD1 matches at 9 bases. Here the CDR3 reads CASSLGQGAGELFF. CDR3 in DNA: TGCGCCAGCAGCTTGGGACAGGGGGCCGGGGAGCTGTTTTTT.